What follows are 28 T cell receptor beta chains derived from one specimen sequenced in a study of T cells in Graves' hyperthyroidism and ophthalmopathy. Researchers took RNA transcripts and amplified the TCR beta CDR3 regions from them. The HTBI set primed first-round TCR CDR3 RT-PCR. Via MiXCR, TCRdb re-called the multiplex PCR reads, giving one row per CDR3 protein. The repertoire holds nearly 750,000 distinct CDR3 sequences, with about 35% as singletons. Sequenced sample: blood. The receptors derive from a woman aged 35 to 49 with Graves' hyperthyroidism.

This chain links TRBV7-2 with TRBJ1-2; no clear D. This CDR3 has 15 amino acids. Trimming took off 6 bases at V and 0 bases at J, with 14 bases between the two ends. Germline V gene sequence: CDR1 SGHTA, CDR2 FQGNSA. The CDR3 loop reads CASSPHPASNYGYTF. DNA of the CDR3: TGTGCCAGCAGTCCCCATCCAGCATCTAACTATGGCTACACCTTC. Based on the CDR3 plus reference TRBV7-2 and TRBJ1-2, the full variable domain is GAGVSQSPSNKVTEKGKDVELRCDPISGHTALYWYRQSLGQGLEFLIYFQGNSAPDKSGLPSDRFSAERTGGSVSTLTIQRTQQEDSAVYLCASSPHPASNYGYTFGSGTRLTVV.

In its sample, this clonotype was seen many times. V and J are TRBV10-3 and TRBJ2-5, with TRBD1 matching over 8 bases. Looked up from germline, CDR1 is ENHRY and CDR2 is SYGVKD. The CDR3 consists of 13 residues. V was clipped by 6 bases and J by 4 bases; unmatched bases: 4. CDR3 DNA sequence: TGTGCCATCAGCTCAGGGGGCGGAGAGACCCAGTACTTC. This codes for CAISSGGGETQYF.

This chain's CDR3 is CASSQAYLGYANQPQHF. CDR3 sequence (DNA): TGCGCCAGCAGCCAAGCTTACCTGGGTTACGCCAATCAGCCCCAGCATTTT. This chain connects TRBV4-3 to TRBJ1-5; D gene unclear. The CDR3 contains 17 residues. The V end was cut by 1 base, the J end by 3 bases, with 16 bases between. Germline-derived CDR1 and CDR2 are LGHNA and YSLEER.

This clonotype came up a few times. The chain joins TRBV20-1 to TRBJ2-2; TRBD2 matches at 8 bases. This CDR3 comprises 11 residues. The germline gives CDR1 DFQATT, CDR2 SNEGSKA (reference sequence). V shed 5 bases and J 12 bases; nucleotides not matched to a gene: 5. The CDR3 nucleotides are TGCAGTGCTGGCCCGGGGGGGAAGCTGTTTTTT. Amino acids: CSAGPGGKLFF.

Comments on this clonotype: Possible read error: a much larger clone is one base away. The chain carries TRBV20-1 and TRBJ2-7; perhaps TRBD2 as D (6 bases). CDR1 is DFQATT, CDR2 SNEGSKA, per germline (reference sequence). The CDR3 length is 14 residues. V was pared by 5 bases and J by 3 bases, with 17 bases between. The CDR3 nucleotides are TGCAGTGCTCCCACAGGAGGGAGGTTCTACGAGCAGTACTTC. Its protein is CSAPTGGRFYEQYF.

This clonotype showed up many times. The gene calls are TRBV6-1 and TRBJ1-2; possible D gene TRBD1, 6 bases. The CDR3 spans 13 residues. Trimming shortened V by 6 bases and J by 4 bases, and 12 bases separated the two germline ends. Germline CDR1 MNHNS, CDR2 SASEGT. The CDR3 DNA follows: TGTGCCAGCAGCCCATCACAGGGCTATGGCTACACCTTC. Translation gives CASSPSQGYGYTF.

Many counts were recorded for this clonotype. The chain employs TRBV7-6 and TRBJ2-7, with TRBD1 matching over 10 bases. The germline V gene has CDR1 SGHVS and CDR2 FNYEAQ. This CDR3 has 16 amino acids. V gave up 1 base and J gave up 3 bases; unmatched junction bases: 6. The CDR3 sequence is CASSLVKGQGNYEQYF. The CDR3 bases are TGTGCCAGCAGCTTAGTGAAGGGACAGGGGAACTACGAGCAGTACTTC.

Comment on this clonotype: A much larger clone sits a single nucleotide away, making a read error possible. The chain joins TRBV11-2 to TRBJ1-2; D uncertain. Looked up from germline, CDR1 is SGHAT and CDR2 is FQNNGV. The CDR3 covers 14 residues. V was cut by 2 bases and J by 1 base, with 8 bases left in between. CDR3 residues: CASSLNSNNYGYTF. CDR3 sequence (DNA): TGTGCCAGCAGCTTAAACTCAAATAACTATGGCTACACCTTC.

The gene calls are TRBV7-2 and TRBJ2-3; D unresolved. Trimming shortened V by 3 bases and J by 2 bases, and 9 bases separated the two germline ends. Per the germline V gene, CDR1 is SGHTA and CDR2 is FQGNSA. The CDR3 totals 14 residues. CDR3 in amino acids: CASSFRFYTDTQYF. The CDR3 DNA is TGTGCCAGCAGCTTCCGGTTCTACACAGATACGCAGTATTTT.

This clonotype was found many times. V usage is TRBV2 and J usage is TRBJ1-5; perhaps TRBD1 as D (6 bases). In germline, CDR1 is SNHLY, CDR2 FYNNEI. There are 15 residues in the CDR3. Trimming shortened V by 3 bases and J by 1 base, and 10 bases separated the two germline ends. CDR3 nucleotides: TGTGCCAGCAGTGATGAGGGGGTGAGCAATCAGCCCCAGCATTTT. Amino acids: CASSDEGVSNQPQHF.

This clonotype was seen a few times. This chain joins TRBV7-8 and TRBJ2-7; the match to TRBD2 covers 8 bases. Per germline, CDR1 SGHVS and CDR2 FQNEAQ. The CDR3 loop spans 18 amino acids. V shed 5 bases and J 6 bases; nucleotides not matched to a gene: 21. DNA for the CDR3: TGTGCCAGCAGCCCGCGACGAATTAAGCGGGAGATCTGGTTCGAGCAGTACTTC. As protein: CASSPRRIKREIWFEQYF.

This clonotype was seen only a few times. The rearrangement joins TRBV12-3 or TRBV12-4 to TRBJ1-1; D is perhaps TRBD1 (5 bases). V lost 3 bases to trimming and J lost 3 bases, with 8 bases between them. This CDR3 comprises 13 residues. The CDR3: CASSLTVYTEAFF. Written as DNA, the CDR3 is TGTGCCAGCAGTTTGACAGTTTACACTGAAGCTTTCTTT.

This clonotype was seen repeatedly, ten times or more. This chain links TRBV5-1 with TRBJ1-5; D is ambiguous. V was trimmed by 4 bases and J by 2 bases, leaving 10 bases between them. This CDR3 spans 14 amino acids. CDR1 SGHRS and CDR2 YFSETQ come from the germline V gene. In nucleotides, the CDR3 is TGCGCCAGCAGCCCGCAGCAGGGCAATCAGCCCCAGCATTTT. Its protein is CASSPQQGNQPQHF.

This clonotype appeared many times. This chain joins TRBV2 and TRBJ1-1; D unclear. V gave up 6 bases and J gave up 1 base, with 27 bases separating them. This CDR3 has 19 residues. CDR1 and CDR2 from the germline V gene are SNHLY and FYNNEI. The CDR3 sequence: CASSPRRGVSERRNTEAFF. In nucleotides, the CDR3 is TGTGCCAGCAGCCCCAGACGTGGGGTGAGCGAGAGACGGAACACTGAAGCTTTCTTT.

About this clonotype: Since a much larger clone is just one base distant, this may be a read error. The chain carries TRBV6-5 and TRBJ2-7; TRBD1 aligns across 7 bases. There are 15 residues in the CDR3. Germline CDR1 is MNHEY and CDR2 is SVGAGI. CDR3 amino acids: CASRTDRTSFHEQHF. DNA for the CDR3: TGTGCCAGCAGGACGGACAGGACCTCCTTCCACGAGCAGCACTTC.

CDR3 residues: CASSLDFAWTVHKWDYGYTF. In DNA, the CDR3 is TGTGCCAGCAGCTTAGACTTCGCCTGGACAGTGCACAAATGGGACTATGGCTACACCTTC. V gene TRBV7-9 combines with J gene TRBJ1-2; D might be TRBD1 (6 bases). CDR3 length: 20 residues. Germline V gene data show CDR1 as SEHNR and CDR2 as FQNEAQ (reference sequence). V gave up 1 base and J gave up 3 bases, with 27 bases separating them.

The gene calls are TRBV9 and TRBJ2-7, with 9 nucleotides matching TRBD1. The CDR3 length is 15 residues. Germline values: CDR1 SGDLS, CDR2 YYNGEE. J was trimmed by 2 bases and V by 4 bases; bases with no gene match: 7. The CDR3 loop is CASSKQTGGTYEQYF. CDR3 sequence (DNA): TGTGCCAGCAGCAAACAGACAGGGGGGACCTACGAGCAGTACTTC.

In this sample, this clonotype turned up once. V is TRBV7-3 and J is TRBJ2-5; D is perhaps TRBD2 (5 bases). Germline CDR1 and CDR2: SGHTA and FQGTGA. V was shortened by 5 bases and J by 5 bases, with 21 bases between the two germline ends. The CDR3 has 16 residues. The CDR3 coding sequence is TGTGCCAGCAGCCTTAGCCGGGATCACACCGGGGAGACCCAGTACTTC. Protein: CASSLSRDHTGETQYF.

V gene TRBV28 combines with J gene TRBJ2-2, with 9 bases that match TRBD1. The CDR3 has 17 residues. Unmatched junction bases numbered 12, after V lost 5 bases and J lost 5 bases. Germline-derived CDR1 and CDR2 are MDHEN and SYDVKM. This CDR3 reads CASSQFSGQGKTGELFF. For the CDR3, the DNA is TGTGCCAGCAGTCAATTCTCTGGACAGGGGAAGACCGGGGAGCTGTTTTTT.

The chain combines TRBV19 with TRBJ1-2, with D perhaps TRBD1 (6 bases). CDR1 and CDR2 (germline): LNHDA, SQIVND (reference sequence). V lost 9 bases and J lost 2, with 19 bases in between. The CDR3 runs 15 residues. The CDR3, as DNA: TGTGCCAGCACGCCTCCGGGGGGCAGAAACTATGGCTACACCTTC. Translation: CASTPPGGRNYGYTF. Drawing the rest from reference TRBV19 and TRBJ1-2, the complete variable domain is DGGITQSPKYLFRKEGQNVTLSCEQNLNHDAMYWYRQDPGQGLRLIYYSQIVNDFQKGDIAEGYSVSREKKESFPLTVTSAQKNPTAFYLCASTPPGGRNYGYTFGSGTRLTVV.

This clonotype was counted at least ten times. The chain is built from TRBV7-2 and TRBJ2-5, with D tentatively TRBD1 or TRBD2 (6 bases each). The CDR3 length is 15 residues. V dropped 4 bases and J dropped 5 bases, with 17 bases sitting between them. Germline-derived CDR1 and CDR2 are SGHTA and FQGNSA. The CDR3 here is CASSSTRGVGETQYF. CDR3 in DNA: TGTGCCAGCAGCTCTACAAGGGGGGTTGGGGAGACCCAGTACTTC.

This clonotype was picked up many times. The chain employs TRBV7-9 and TRBJ1-5; D ambiguous. The CDR3 consists of 13 residues. Germline V gene data show CDR1 as SEHNR and CDR2 as FQNEAQ (reference sequence). V lost 3 bases, J lost 5 bases, and 8 bases lay in between. The CDR3 nucleotides read TGTGCCAGCAGCTTTGCGGAACATCAGCCCCAGCATTTT. This gives the protein CASSFAEHQPQHF.

This chain connects TRBV7-9 to TRBJ2-3; 9 bases agree with TRBD2. The CDR3 is 18 amino acids. J was trimmed by 2 bases and V by 5 bases; bases with no gene match: 14. The germline V gene has CDR1 SEHNR and CDR2 FQNEAQ (reference sequence). The CDR3 DNA is TGTGCCAGCAGCCCTAAGGGGACCGGGACTAGCAACACAGATACGCAGTATTTT. Translating it yields CASSPKGTGTSNTDTQYF.

The chain is built from TRBV5-4 and TRBJ1-2; 8 bases line up with TRBD1. The germline V gene encodes CDR1 SGHNT and CDR2 YYREEE (reference sequence). The CDR3 loop spans 15 amino acids. After removal of 4 bases from V and 4 bases from J, the junction contained 9 bases not matched to a gene. CDR3 bases: TGTGCCAGCAGCGCCCGGGACAGGCAGTTCTATGGCTACACCTTC. Residues: CASSARDRQFYGYTF.

The CDR3 reads CASSLGGDPSYEQYF. CDR3 nucleotides: TGTGCCAGCAGCTTAGGTGGGGATCCCTCCTACGAGCAGTACTTC. J is TRBJ2-7 and V is TRBV7-9, with D hard to call. The CDR3 contains 15 residues. Germline V CDR1 and CDR2: SEHNR, FQNEAQ (reference sequence). Trimming took off 1 base at V and 0 bases at J, with 10 bases between the two ends.

This clonotype was seen repeatedly, ten times or more. The chain is built from TRBV7-2 and TRBJ1-2, with D tentatively TRBD1 (5 bases). With 5 bases removed from V and 8 bases from J, the gap between germline ends came to 15 bases. The CDR3 loop spans 13 amino acids. CDR1 and CDR2 from the germline V gene are SGHTA and FQGNSA. CDR3 DNA sequence: TGTGCCAGCAGCACCAATGGGGCTGTCGGCTACACCTTC. Protein: CASSTNGAVGYTF.

The DNA of the CDR3 is TGTGCCAGCAGCTTAGACTCCGAGACAGGCGCCTACGAGCAGTACTTC. It is translated as CASSLDSETGAYEQYF. This rearrangement joins TRBV7-2 to TRBJ2-7, with D perhaps TRBD1 (6 bases). Trimming cost V 1 base and J 2 bases, with 15 bases left between them. Germline loops: CDR1 SGHTA, CDR2 FQGNSA. This CDR3 has 16 residues.

This chain connects TRBV11-2 to TRBJ2-7; D tentatively reads TRBD1 or TRBD2 (5 bases each). CDR1 and CDR2 from the germline V gene are SGHAT and FQNNGV. Between the trimmed V and J ends, which lost 8 bases and 7 bases, there was a span of 21 bases. This CDR3 is 14 amino acids long. CDR3 loop: CASGQAGAVGEQYF. The DNA for the CDR3 is TGTGCCAGCGGGCAAGCCGGGGCCGTAGGGGAGCAGTACTTC.